This entry features one T cell receptor beta chain sequence. The PCR ran on 60 Vbeta and 13 Jbeta primers. Using immunoSEQ multiplex PCR, the repertoire was profiled, and TCRdb retains in-frame clones only, with some absent. The sample records 130,000 or so clones, just under 80% being singletons. After removal of 2 bases from V and 5 bases from J, the junction contained 8 bases not matched to a gene. CDR1 and CDR2 (germline): SGHTA, FQGNSA. The CDR3 has 15 residues. This record comes from a study of cytomegalovirus exposure and HLA in healthy donors. The specimen sequenced was PBMCs. The receptor was derived from a male donor in good health and CMV-seronegative. J is TRBJ2-5 and V is TRBV7-2; 7 bases are a match to TRBD2. The DNA for the CDR3 is TGTGCCAGCAGCTTAATGGGGGGGGTTGCCGAGACCCAGTACTTC. This encodes CASSLMGGVAETQYF. The whole variable domain, remainder taken from reference TRBV7-2 and TRBJ2-5, is GAGVSQSPSNKVTEKGKDVELRCDPISGHTALYWYRQSLGQGLEFLIYFQGNSAPDKSGLPSDRFSAERTGGSVSTLTIQRTQQEDSAVYLCASSLMGGVAETQYFGPGTRLLVL.